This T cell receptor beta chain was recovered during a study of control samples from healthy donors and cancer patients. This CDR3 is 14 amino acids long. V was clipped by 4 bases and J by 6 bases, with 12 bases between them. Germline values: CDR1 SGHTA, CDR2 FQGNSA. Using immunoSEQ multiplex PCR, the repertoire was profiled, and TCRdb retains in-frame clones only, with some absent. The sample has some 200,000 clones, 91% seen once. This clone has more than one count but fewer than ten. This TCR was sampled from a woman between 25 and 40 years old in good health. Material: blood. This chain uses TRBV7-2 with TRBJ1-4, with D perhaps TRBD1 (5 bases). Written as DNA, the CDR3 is TGTGCCAGCAGCTGGGGTGGGGCGGATGAAAAACTGTTTTTT. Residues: CASSWGGADEKLFF.